These 9 T cell receptor beta chains were sequenced from one sample in a study of CD8 T cells in Susac syndrome. Reverse transcription of 0.5 to 1 ug RNA was performed with random hexamers. Via MiXCR, TCRdb re-called the immunoSEQ multiplex PCR reads, giving one row per CDR3 protein. The top ten hold less than 0.2% of the sample, which has roughly 200,000 distinct CDR3 sequences, about 95% seen once. The specimen was CD8+ T cells from PBMCs. These receptors were taken from a human donor with multiple sclerosis.

This sequence joins TRBV20-1 and TRBJ2-1; D perhaps matches TRBD2 (5 bases). CDR1 is DFQATT, CDR2 SNEGSKA, per germline (reference sequence). V lost 0 bases and J 6 bases, leaving 24 bases between the germline ends. The CDR3 is 18 residues long. DNA of the CDR3: TGCAGTGCTAGAGATGGTGGCGGGTCAGCCCCGAGGGTCAATGAGCAGTTCTTC. It encodes CSARDGGGSAPRVNEQFF.

The rearrangement joins TRBV3-1 to TRBJ2-6, with D unresolved. The CDR3 totals 16 residues. CDR1 and CDR2 from the germline V gene are LGHDT and YNNKEL (reference sequence). V was shortened by 5 bases and J by 0 bases, with 11 bases between the two germline ends. Here the CDR3 DNA reads TGTGCCAGCAGCACACGTGGGGTCTCTGGGGCCAACGTCCTGACTTTC. Protein sequence: CASSTRGVSGANVLTF.

The chain employs TRBV6-5 and TRBJ1-1; TRBD1 agrees at 10 bases. The CDR3 runs to 15 residues. The V and J ends lost 5 bases and 5 bases, in that order; junction bases with no gene match: 8. In germline, CDR1 is MNHEY, CDR2 SVGAGI. The CDR3 reads CASSPGTGDGTEAFF. CDR3 nucleotides: TGTGCCAGCAGTCCCGGGACAGGGGACGGGACTGAAGCTTTCTTT.

This chain links TRBV20-1 with TRBJ2-3; no clear D gene. The CDR3 spans 11 residues. Looked up from germline, CDR1 is DFQATT and CDR2 is SNEGSKA (reference sequence). Trimming pared 5 bases from V and 8 bases from J, leaving 11 bases between. The CDR3 sequence is CSAFSNGTQYF. The DNA of the CDR3 is TGCAGTGCTTTCTCTAATGGTACGCAGTATTTT.

The count of this clonotype is one. The V gene is TRBV5-6, the J gene TRBJ2-5; tentatively, D is TRBD1 (5 bases). V was clipped by 5 bases and J by 1 base, with 12 bases between them. The CDR3 has 14 residues. Germline V gives CDR1 SGHDT, CDR2 YYEEEE. CDR3 region: CASRDMTVQETQYF. The CDR3 DNA follows: TGTGCCAGCAGGGACATGACGGTCCAAGAGACCCAGTACTTC.

The chain uses TRBV29-1 and TRBJ2-1; D call uncertain. The CDR3 runs 12 residues. Trimming stripped 2 bases from V and 4 bases from J, with 6 bases between. Per germline, CDR1 SQVTM and CDR2 ANQGSEA. The CDR3 region has the DNA TGCAGCGTTGAAAACGAGTACAATGAGCAGTTCTTC. Its translation is CSVENEYNEQFF.

The chain couples TRBV12-3 or TRBV12-4 to TRBJ1-2; a possible D gene is TRBD1 (5 bases). CDR3 length equals 12 residues. The germline V and J ends were trimmed by 5 bases and 6 bases, with 10 bases remaining between them. The CDR3, as DNA: TGTGCCAGCAGTCCAGGGTGGCATGGCTACACCTTC. It codes for CASSPGWHGYTF.

This rearrangement joins TRBV6-5 to TRBJ2-1; the match to TRBD2 covers 11 bases. The CDR3 extends over 16 amino acids. Per germline, CDR1 MNHEY and CDR2 SVGAGI. V was clipped by 2 bases and J by 3 bases; unmatched bases: 3. The CDR3 DNA sequence: TGTGCCAGCAGTTACGGGACTAGCGGCCACTACAATGAGCAGTTCTTC. Translated: CASSYGTSGHYNEQFF.

This chain connects TRBV7-9 to TRBJ2-3; D not certain. The germline V gene encodes CDR1 SEHNR and CDR2 FQNEAQ (reference sequence). V was pared by 7 bases and J by 9 bases, with 20 bases between. The CDR3 contains 14 residues. This CDR3 reads CASTPDLADLTQYF. Here the CDR3 DNA reads TGTGCCAGCACCCCTGACTTGGCCGACTTGACGCAGTATTTT.